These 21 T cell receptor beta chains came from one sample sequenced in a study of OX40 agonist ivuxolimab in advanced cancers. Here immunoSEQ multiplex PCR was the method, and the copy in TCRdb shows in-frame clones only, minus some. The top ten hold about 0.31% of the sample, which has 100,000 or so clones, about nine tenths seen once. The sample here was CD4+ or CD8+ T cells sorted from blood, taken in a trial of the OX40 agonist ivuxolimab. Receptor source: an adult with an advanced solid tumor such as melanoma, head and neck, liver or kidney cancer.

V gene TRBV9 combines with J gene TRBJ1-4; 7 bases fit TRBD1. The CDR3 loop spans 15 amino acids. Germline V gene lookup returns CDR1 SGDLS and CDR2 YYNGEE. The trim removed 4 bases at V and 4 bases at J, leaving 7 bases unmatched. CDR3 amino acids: CASSPRTGRNEKLFF. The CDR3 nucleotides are TGTGCCAGCAGCCCCCGGACAGGCCGTAATGAAAAACTGTTTTTT.

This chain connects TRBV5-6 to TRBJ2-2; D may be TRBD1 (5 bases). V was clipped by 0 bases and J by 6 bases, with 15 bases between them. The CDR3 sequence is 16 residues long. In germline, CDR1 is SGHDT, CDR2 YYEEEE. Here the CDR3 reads CASSLVSGSVPGELFF. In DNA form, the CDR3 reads TGTGCCAGCAGCTTGGTTTCAGGGTCAGTCCCCGGGGAGCTGTTTTTT. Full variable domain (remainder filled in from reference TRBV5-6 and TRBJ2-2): DAGVTQSPTHLIKTRGQQVTLRCSPKSGHDTVSWYQQALGQGPQFIFQYYEEEERQRGNFPDRFSGHQFPNYSSELNVNALLLGDSALYLCASSLVSGSVPGELFFGEGSRLTVL.

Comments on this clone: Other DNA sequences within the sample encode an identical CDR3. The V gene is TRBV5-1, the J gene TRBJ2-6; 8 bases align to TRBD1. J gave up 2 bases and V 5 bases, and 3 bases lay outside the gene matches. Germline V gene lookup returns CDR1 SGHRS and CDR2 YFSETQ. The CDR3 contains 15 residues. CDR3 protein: CASSPGGAGANVLTF. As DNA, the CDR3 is TGCGCCAGCAGTCCAGGGGGCGCTGGGGCCAACGTCCTGACTTTC. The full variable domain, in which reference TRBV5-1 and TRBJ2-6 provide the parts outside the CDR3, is KAGVTQTPRYLIKTRGQQVTLSCSPISGHRSVSWYQQTPGQGLQFLFEYFSETQRNKGNFPGRFSGRQFSNSRSEMNVSTLELGDSALYLCASSPGGAGANVLTFGAGSRLTVL.

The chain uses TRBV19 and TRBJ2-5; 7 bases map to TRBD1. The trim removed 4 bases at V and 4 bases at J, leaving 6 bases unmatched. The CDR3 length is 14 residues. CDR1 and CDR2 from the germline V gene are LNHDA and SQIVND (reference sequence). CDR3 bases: TGTGCCAGTAGTAGGGACAGCCGGGGAGAGACCCAGTACTTC. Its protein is CASSRDSRGETQYF.

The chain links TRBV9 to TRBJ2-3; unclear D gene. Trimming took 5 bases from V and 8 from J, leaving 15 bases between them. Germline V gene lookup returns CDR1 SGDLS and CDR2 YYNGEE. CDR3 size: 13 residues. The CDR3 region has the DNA TGTGCCAGCAGTGTTAGTGACACGGGTACGCAGTATTTT. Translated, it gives CASSVSDTGTQYF.

The CDR3 region is CASSNRGRETQYF. Here the CDR3 DNA reads TGTGCCAGTAGCAACCGGGGCCGGGAGACCCAGTACTTC. This rearrangement joins TRBV19 to TRBJ2-5; D may correspond to TRBD1 or TRBD2 (5 bases each). Germline V gives CDR1 LNHDA, CDR2 SQIVND (reference sequence). The CDR3 is made up of 13 amino acids. V lost 6 bases to trimming and J lost 5 bases, with 13 bases between them.

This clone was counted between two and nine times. The CDR3 region has the DNA TGTGCCAGCAGCCCAAAGAGCGGACGCACAGATACGCAGTATTTT. Protein product: CASSPKSGRTDTQYF. The chain links TRBV2 to TRBJ2-3; weak D call: TRBD2 (5 bases). From germline, CDR1 is SNHLY and CDR2 FYNNEI. The V and J ends lost 6 bases and 1 base respectively, with 14 bases between them. CDR3 length: 15 amino acids.

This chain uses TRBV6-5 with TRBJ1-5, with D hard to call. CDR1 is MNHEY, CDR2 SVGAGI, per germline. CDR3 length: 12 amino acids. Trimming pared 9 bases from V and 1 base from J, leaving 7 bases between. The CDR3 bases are TGTGCCAGGACGGACAGCAATCAGCCCCAGCATTTT. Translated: CARTDSNQPQHF.

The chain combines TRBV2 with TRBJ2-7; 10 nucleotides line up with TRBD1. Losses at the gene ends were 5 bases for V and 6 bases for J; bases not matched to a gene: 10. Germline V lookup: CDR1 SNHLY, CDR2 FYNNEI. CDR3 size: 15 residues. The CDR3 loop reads CASSYRDRGFGEQYF. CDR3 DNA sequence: TGTGCCAGCAGTTACCGGGACAGGGGATTTGGCGAGCAGTACTTC.

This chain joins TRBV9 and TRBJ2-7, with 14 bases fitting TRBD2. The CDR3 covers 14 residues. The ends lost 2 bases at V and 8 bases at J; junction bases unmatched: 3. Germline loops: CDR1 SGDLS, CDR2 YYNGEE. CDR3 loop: CASSVTSGRAKQYF. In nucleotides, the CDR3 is TGTGCCAGCAGCGTGACTAGCGGGAGGGCCAAGCAGTACTTC.

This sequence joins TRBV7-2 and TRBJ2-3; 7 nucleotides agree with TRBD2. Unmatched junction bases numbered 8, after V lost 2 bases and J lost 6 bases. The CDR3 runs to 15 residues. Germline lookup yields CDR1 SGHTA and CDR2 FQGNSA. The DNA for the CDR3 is TGTGCCAGCAGCTTAAGGTTAGCGGGTGGTGATACGCAGTATTTT. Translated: CASSLRLAGGDTQYF.

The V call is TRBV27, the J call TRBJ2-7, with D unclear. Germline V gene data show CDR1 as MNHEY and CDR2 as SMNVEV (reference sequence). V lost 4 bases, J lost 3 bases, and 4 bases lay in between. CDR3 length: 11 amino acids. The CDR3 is CASSSLYEQYF. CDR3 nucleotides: TGTGCCAGCAGTTCCCTCTACGAGCAGTACTTC.

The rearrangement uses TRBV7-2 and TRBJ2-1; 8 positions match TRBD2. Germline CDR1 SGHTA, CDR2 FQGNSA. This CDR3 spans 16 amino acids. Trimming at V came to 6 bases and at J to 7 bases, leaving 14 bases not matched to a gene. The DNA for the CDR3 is TGTGCCAGCAGAGACCTTAGCGGGGCACGAACGAATGAGCAGTTCTTC. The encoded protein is CASRDLSGARTNEQFF.

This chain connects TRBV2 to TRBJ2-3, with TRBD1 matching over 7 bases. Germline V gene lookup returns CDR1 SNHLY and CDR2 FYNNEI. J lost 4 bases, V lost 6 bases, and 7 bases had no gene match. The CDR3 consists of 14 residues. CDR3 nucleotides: TGTGCCAGCAGCCTACAGGGGACGGCAGATACGCAGTATTTT. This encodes CASSLQGTADTQYF.

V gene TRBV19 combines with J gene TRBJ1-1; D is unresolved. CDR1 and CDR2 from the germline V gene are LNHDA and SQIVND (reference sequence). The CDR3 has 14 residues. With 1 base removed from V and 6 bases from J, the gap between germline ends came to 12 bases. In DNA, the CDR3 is TGTGCCAGTAGTATAGTCCCCGTAGGTGCTGAAGCTTTCTTT. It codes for CASSIVPVGAEAFF.

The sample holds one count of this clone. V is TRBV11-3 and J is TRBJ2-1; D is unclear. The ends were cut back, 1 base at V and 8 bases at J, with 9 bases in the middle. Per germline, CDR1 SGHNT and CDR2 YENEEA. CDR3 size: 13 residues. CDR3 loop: CASSLGPRDEQFF. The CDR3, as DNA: TGTGCCAGCAGCTTAGGTCCCCGGGATGAGCAGTTCTTC. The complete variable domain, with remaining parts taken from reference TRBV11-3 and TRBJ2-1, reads EAGVVQSPRYKIIEKKQPVAFWCNPISGHNTLYWYLQNLGQGPELLIRYENEEAVDDSQLPKDRFSAERLKGVDSTLKIQPAELGDSAVYLCASSLGPRDEQFFGPGTRLTVL.

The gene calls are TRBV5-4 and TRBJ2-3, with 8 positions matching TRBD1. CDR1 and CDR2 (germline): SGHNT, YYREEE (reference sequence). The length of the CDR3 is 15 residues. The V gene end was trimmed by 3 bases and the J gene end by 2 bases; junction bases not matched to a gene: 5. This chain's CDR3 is CASSSAGGFTDTQYF. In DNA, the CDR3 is TGTGCCAGCAGCTCCGCAGGGGGCTTCACAGATACGCAGTATTTT.

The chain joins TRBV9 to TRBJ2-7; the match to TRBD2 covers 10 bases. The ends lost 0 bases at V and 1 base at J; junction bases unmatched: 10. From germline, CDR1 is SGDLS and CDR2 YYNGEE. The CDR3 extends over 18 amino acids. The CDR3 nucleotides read TGTGCCAGCAGCGTAGCCCCAGCGGGAGGGCCTATTTCCTACGAGCAGTACTTC. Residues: CASSVAPAGGPISYEQYF.

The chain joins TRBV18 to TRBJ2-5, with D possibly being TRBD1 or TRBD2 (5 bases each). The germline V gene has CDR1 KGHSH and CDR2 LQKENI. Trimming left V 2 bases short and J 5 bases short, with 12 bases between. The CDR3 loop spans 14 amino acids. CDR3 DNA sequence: TGTGCCAGCTCACCATGGGGGTCAAGGGAGACCCAGTACTTC. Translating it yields CASSPWGSRETQYF.

The CDR3 spells CASSNGQGVRTGELFF. DNA of the CDR3: TGCGCCAGCAGCAACGGACAAGGAGTAAGGACCGGGGAGCTGTTTTTT. The chain combines TRBV5-1 with TRBJ2-2; D is possibly TRBD1 (5 bases). CDR1 and CDR2 (germline): SGHRS, YFSETQ. The CDR3 has 16 amino acids. V lost 4 bases to trimming and J lost 5 bases, with 18 bases between them.

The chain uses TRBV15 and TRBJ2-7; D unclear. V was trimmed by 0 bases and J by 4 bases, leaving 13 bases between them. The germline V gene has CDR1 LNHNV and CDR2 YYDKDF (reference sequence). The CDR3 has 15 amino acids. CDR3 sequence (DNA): TGTGCCACCAGCAGAGATAAATACCGAGGATACGAGCAGTACTTC. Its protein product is CATSRDKYRGYEQYF.